The T cell receptor (beta chain) described here comes from a study of CD8+ T cells in alopecia areata. Findings of the study overall: Clarity of TCR sharing across patients fell short of that in mice, possibly HLA-related.

This CDR3 contains 15 residues. J was trimmed by 4 bases and V by 2 bases; bases with no gene match: 6. Per germline, CDR1 MNHEY and CDR2 SVGAGI. Sorted populations comprised CD4+ and CD8+ T cells obtained from PBMCs. The authors extracted RNA and reverse transcribed it into cDNA as the sequencing template. Using immunoSEQ multiplex PCR, the repertoire was profiled, and TCRdb retains in-frame clones only, with some absent. The sample lists about 150,000 clones, more than 45% seen once, with around 19% in the top ten. Remarks on this clone: Its antigen is currently unknown.

This sequence joins TRBV6-5 and TRBJ1-1, with 8 bases that match TRBD1. The origin of this receptor is a human donor with alopecia areata. Source: CD8+ T cells sorted from blood, taken at week 0. DNA for the CDR3: TGTGCCAGCAGTTACGGAGGACAGGGTTTCACTGAAGCTTTCTTT. It encodes CASSYGGQGFTEAFF.